This is a list of T cell receptor beta chains from one sample in a study of Tregs in tolerant kidney transplant recipients. The antigens for these receptors are not known. This table comes from immunoSEQ multiplex PCR, and its TCRdb copy is limited to in-frame clones, with some not included. The table lists tens of thousands of clones, 95% to 96% of them singletons. What was sequenced was Tregs from blood cultured with allogeneic cells. These receptors were obtained from a human donor in good health. Both conserved end residues are part of each CDR3. D genes are given only for firm matches. For some rows the clone size is stated as once, few or many, or as a class when expanded; others skip it.

J gene,V gene,clone size,CDR3 length,D gene,CDR3 DNA,CDR3 protein
TRBJ2-3,TRBV5-8,once,16,TRBD2,TGTGCCAGCAGCTTGGTTCGCGGGGGGGGCACAGATACGCAGTATTTT,CASSLVRGGGTDTQYF
TRBJ2-5,TRBV30,-,15,TRBD1,TGTGCCTGGAGTCGGCCAGGGGGATTCTGGGAGACCCAGTACTTC,CAWSRPGGFWETQYF
TRBJ2-1,TRBV7-9,-,11,-,TGTGCCAGCAGCTTACATGCGGAGCAGTTCTTC,CASSLHAEQFF
TRBJ1-2,TRBV11-2,-,15,TRBD1,TGTGCCAGCAGCCCAAGACAGGGGGCTAACTATGGCTACACCTTC,CASSPRQGANYGYTF
TRBJ2-7,TRBV18,-,14,-,TGTGCCAGCTCACCACTCCCTGGACTGGGAGAGCAGTACTTC,CASSPLPGLGEQYF
TRBJ2-6,TRBV19,-,17,-,TGTGCCAGTAGGGACTCCCCGGGGGCTTCTGGGGCCAACGTCCTGACTTTC,CASRDSPGASGANVLTF
TRBJ1-1,TRBV30,-,13,-,TGTGCCTGGAGTAGATGGCAGAACACTGAAGCTTTCTTT,CAWSRWQNTEAFF
TRBJ1-2,TRBV5-6,-,16,TRBD1,TGTGCCAGCAGCGGGAGGACAGGCGCGACTAACTATGGCTACACCTTC,CASSGRTGATNYGYTF
TRBJ2-5,TRBV10-1,-,14,TRBD2,TGCGCCAGCAGTGAGAGGCTAGCGGCGGCGGCCCAGTACTTC,CASSERLAAAAQYF
TRBJ2-7,TRBV10-1,-,14,TRBD1,TGCGCCAGCACCCCGACAGGGGGCTCCTACGAGCAGTACTTC,CASTPTGGSYEQYF
TRBJ2-3,TRBV2,-,16,TRBD1,TGTGCCAGCAGTGCGGACAGGGGCCCTTACACAGATACGCAGTATTTT,CASSADRGPYTDTQYF
TRBJ1-4,TRBV4-2,once,15,TRBD1,TGTGCCAGCAGCCGACCGGGACAGGGATATGAAAAACTGTTTTTT,CASSRPGQGYEKLFF
TRBJ1-6,TRBV5-1,-,14,-,TGCGCCAGCAGCTTGGAGTTGGCCGGCTCACCCCTCCACTTT,CASSLELAGSPLHF
TRBJ2-7,TRBV6-1,-,12,-,TGTGCCAGCAGTGAAAGCCAGGCAAAACAGTACTTC,CASSESQAKQYF
TRBJ1-2,TRBV18,-,15,TRBD1,TGTGCCAGCTCTCGTACGACAGGGGCGGAATATGGCTACACCTTC,CASSRTTGAEYGYTF
TRBJ1-6,TRBV2,once,16,TRBD1,TGTGCCAGCAGGGTCCCGGGACAGGGGTGGAATTCACCCCTCCACTTT,CASRVPGQGWNSPLHF
TRBJ1-1,TRBV5-1,-,13,-,TGCGCCAGCAGCTCGGGGCAGAACACTGAAGCTTTCTTT,CASSSGQNTEAFF
TRBJ2-3,TRBV14,-,14,-,TGTGCCACCTCCCGGGTGGGAGGGGGCAATACGCAGTATTTT,CATSRVGGGNTQYF
TRBJ1-2,TRBV18,-,14,TRBD1,TGTGCCAGCTCACCGACAGGGTTCCAATATGGCTACACCTTC,CASSPTGFQYGYTF
TRBJ1-5,TRBV19,-,15,TRBD1,TGTGCCAGTAATGGACAGGCCCGCCTCAATCAGCCCCAGCATTTT,CASNGQARLNQPQHF
TRBJ1-4,TRBV19,-,14,-,TGTGCCAGTAGTATTGGTGGGTACATGAAAAAACTGTTTTTT,CASSIGGYMKKLFF
TRBJ1-6,TRBV18,-,13,-,TGTGCCAGCTCACACGGGACGAATTCACCCCTCCACTTT,CASSHGTNSPLHF
TRBJ1-2,TRBV11-2,-,15,TRBD1,TGTGCCAGCAGCCTAGTGGGACAGGGGGCACGTGGCTACACCTTC,CASSLVGQGARGYTF
TRBJ1-4,TRBV19,-,13,-,TGTGCCAGTAGTACGACAGCGGTTGAAAAACTGTTTTTT,CASSTTAVEKLFF
TRBJ1-2,TRBV6-1,-,14,-,TGTGCCAGCAGTGCCCACTGGGGAATCTATGGCTACACCTTC,CASSAHWGIYGYTF
TRBJ1-2,TRBV9,-,13,TRBD1,TGTGCCAGCAGCCGGGACAGTAACTATGGCTACACCTTC,CASSRDSNYGYTF
TRBJ1-1,TRBV4-1,once,15,TRBD1,TGCGCCAGCAGCCCGAGGACAGGGGGCAGTACTGAAGCTTTCTTT,CASSPRTGGSTEAFF
TRBJ1-2,TRBV5-6,-,16,TRBD1,TGTGCCAGCAGACAGAGCTTACGGGGACAGATTTATGGCTACACCTTC,CASRQSLRGQIYGYTF
TRBJ2-1,TRBV7-9,-,15,TRBD2,TGTGCCAGCAGCTTAGGCGGGAGTATTCACTATGAGCAGTTCTTC,CASSLGGSIHYEQFF
TRBJ1-1,TRBV6-4,-,15,-,TGTGCCAGCAGTGACTCGAAGAACCAGAACACTGAAGCTTTCTTT,CASSDSKNQNTEAFF
TRBJ1-1,TRBV4-1,-,17,TRBD1,TGCGCCAGCAGCCACCTGGACAGGCCCTCTATGAACACTGAAGCTTTCTTT,CASSHLDRPSMNTEAFF
TRBJ2-5,TRBV11-2,-,12,-,TGTGCCAGCAGCTTAGATTCGGAGACCCAGTACTTC,CASSLDSETQYF
TRBJ1-2,TRBV18,-,15,-,TGTGCCAGCTCACCGGGGGTCCCGCTTAACTATGGCTACACCTTC,CASSPGVPLNYGYTF
TRBJ2-1,TRBV7-9,-,16,TRBD1,TGTGCCAGCAGCCCTCAGGGGACAGGAGTGTCGGGTGAGCAGTTCTTC,CASSPQGTGVSGEQFF
TRBJ1-2,TRBV19,-,12,-,TGTGCCAGTTGGACACCAAACTATGGCTACACCTTC,CASWTPNYGYTF
TRBJ2-2,TRBV6-6,-,14,-,TGTGCCAGCAGGCATCAGGGTAGGACCGGGGAGCTGTTTTTT,CASRHQGRTGELFF
TRBJ1-4,TRBV6-6,-,14,-,TGTGCCAGCACCGACCAGGGGACTGATGAAAAACTGTTTTTT,CASTDQGTDEKLFF
TRBJ2-3,TRBV7-2,-,15,TRBD2,TGTGCCAGCAGCTCCGGGACTACCACCCCGGATACGCAGTATTTT,CASSSGTTTPDTQYF
TRBJ1-1,TRBV6-5,once,13,-,TGTGCCAGCAGTTACTCGGTGGGCACTGAAGCTTTCTTT,CASSYSVGTEAFF
TRBJ1-1,TRBV5-1,-,17,-,TGCGCCAGCAGCCCACTGGGGCAGGGAAGGAAGAACACTGAAGCTTTCTTT,CASSPLGQGRKNTEAFF
TRBJ2-5,TRBV2,once,16,TRBD1,TGTGCCAGCAGTGGGGTGAGAACAGGGGCACACGAGACCCAGTACTTC,CASSGVRTGAHETQYF
TRBJ1-2,TRBV7-9,-,13,TRBD1,TGTGCCAGCAGCTTAGGACAGGGGGCAGGCTACACCTTC,CASSLGQGAGYTF
TRBJ1-4,TRBV19,-,16,-,TGTGCCAGTAGTCCTCTTGGGGGGGACCTAAAGGAAAAACTGTTTTTT,CASSPLGGDLKEKLFF
TRBJ1-5,TRBV28,-,16,-,TGTGCCAGCAGCCTAAGTAGAGGGAGGGGCAATCAGCCCCAGCATTTT,CASSLSRGRGNQPQHF
TRBJ2-3,TRBV6-6,-,16,TRBD1,TGTGCCAGCAGGAAATCCGGGACAGGAGGCACAGATACGCAGTATTTT,CASRKSGTGGTDTQYF
TRBJ2-3,TRBV2,-,14,-,TGTGCCAGCACCCAGGGAGGAGGGTCAGATACGCAGTATTTT,CASTQGGGSDTQYF
TRBJ2-7,TRBV30,-,13,-,TGTGCCTGGGGCCGGACTATCGCCTACGAGCAGTACTTC,CAWGRTIAYEQYF
TRBJ2-7,TRBV4-1,-,17,-,TGCGCCAGCAGCCCCCAACTCTCAGGACACACGAACTACGAGCAGTACTTC,CASSPQLSGHTNYEQYF
TRBJ2-3,TRBV11-2,once,13,-,TGTGCCAGCAGCTTAGTCCAGCGGGATACGCAGTATTTT,CASSLVQRDTQYF